Shown below are 25 T cell receptor beta chains from a single sample sequenced in a study of blood T cell repertoires in COVID-19. TCRdb's copy holds only in-frame clones and misses some; the assay was immunoSEQ multiplex PCR. Of 110,000 to 150,000 clones listed, 81% are singletons. The specimen sequenced was peripheral blood. The source is a human donor in a cohort sampled during active COVID-19.

The chain has TRBV28 and TRBJ1-2, with no clear D. The CDR3 has 13 residues. CDR1 and CDR2 from the germline V gene are MDHEN and SYDVKM. V was clipped by 4 bases and J by 4 bases, with 10 bases between them. CDR3 in amino acids: CASSSPNSYGYTF. The CDR3 nucleotides are TGTGCCAGCAGTTCACCGAACAGCTATGGCTACACCTTC.

CDR3 bases: TGCAGCGTTCGGGGAGGGGACCACCCCCCCTACGAGCAGTACTTC. Amino acid sequence: CSVRGGDHPPYEQYF. The V and J genes are TRBV29-1 and TRBJ2-7; TRBD2 agrees at 7 bases. With 5 bases clipped from V and 2 bases from J, the junction kept 12 bases outside the gene matches. The V gene's germline CDR1 is SQVTM and CDR2 ANQGSEA. The CDR3 is 15 amino acids.

This sequence joins TRBV7-2 and TRBJ2-7; 9 bases map to TRBD1. The CDR3 sequence is 16 residues long. J gave up 6 bases and V 1 base, and 10 bases lay outside the gene matches. CDR1 is SGHTA and CDR2 is FQGNSA in the germline V gene. CDR3 in DNA: TGTGCCAGCAGCTTAGGGGGGACAGGGTGGTCGGGCGAGCAGTACTTC. Encoded protein: CASSLGGTGWSGEQYF.

The chain recombines TRBV6-5 with TRBJ2-1, with 7 bases lining up with TRBD1. CDR3 length: 13 residues. Germline V gene sequence: CDR1 MNHEY, CDR2 SVGAGI. Trimming removed 5 bases from V and 9 bases from J; junction bases left unmatched: 7. The CDR3 DNA follows: TGTGCCAGCAGTAGGACAGGAATGGCTGAGCAGTTCTTC. Encoded protein: CASSRTGMAEQFF.

The V and J genes are TRBV19 and TRBJ1-6, with D maybe TRBD1 (5 bases). This CDR3 comprises 15 residues. Trimming pared 3 bases from V and 6 bases from J, leaving 12 bases between. Germline CDR1 and CDR2: LNHDA and SQIVND (reference sequence). The CDR3 region has the DNA TGTGCCAGTAGTATTCGCGGGGCCCTTAATTCACCCCTCCACTTT. As protein: CASSIRGALNSPLHF.

This clone appeared once. The chain recombines TRBV5-5 with TRBJ1-1; no clear D. CDR3 size: 15 residues. CDR1 SGHKS and CDR2 YYEKEE come from the germline V gene (reference sequence). Trimming stripped 4 bases from V and 1 base from J, with 14 bases between. CDR3 sequence reads: CASSREASANTEAFF. CDR3 sequence (DNA): TGTGCCAGCAGCCGAGAGGCGTCCGCGAACACTGAAGCTTTCTTT.

The chain joins TRBV6-5 to TRBJ1-1, with D tentatively TRBD1 (5 bases). Trimming removed 7 bases from V and 7 bases from J, with 16 bases in between. The CDR3 sequence is 13 residues long. Per the germline V gene, CDR1 is MNHEY and CDR2 is SVGAGI. The CDR3 nucleotides read TGTGCCAGCAAATCAAGGGAGGGACTTGAAGCTTTCTTT. It specifies CASKSREGLEAFF.

The genes are TRBV5-6 and TRBJ2-7, with 7 bases identical to TRBD1. CDR1 is SGHDT and CDR2 is YYEEEE in the germline V gene. The V segment lost 2 bases and the J segment 1 base; nucleotides outside the gene matches: 3. The CDR3 runs to 14 residues. The CDR3 sequence: CASSFTGVSYEQYF. CDR3 nucleotide sequence: TGTGCCAGCAGCTTCACAGGGGTTTCCTACGAGCAGTACTTC.

V usage is TRBV2 and J usage is TRBJ2-7; the D gene is possibly TRBD2 (6 bases). V was shortened by 6 bases and J by 6 bases, with 18 bases between the two germline ends. The germline gives CDR1 SNHLY, CDR2 FYNNEI. The CDR3 consists of 14 residues. The CDR3 DNA reads TGTGCCAGCAGACGGGACGGCGTGGGGGGCGAGCAGTACTTC. Residues: CASRRDGVGGEQYF. The full variable domain, completed using reference TRBV2 and TRBJ2-7, is EPEVTQTPSHQVTQMGQEVILRCVPISNHLYFYWYRQILGQKVEFLVSFYNNEISEKSEIFDDQFSVERPDGSNFTLKIRSTKLEDSAMYFCASRRDGVGGEQYFGPGTRLTVT.

The J gene is TRBJ2-1, the V gene TRBV29-1; 10 bases match TRBD2. The length of the CDR3 is 14 residues. From germline, CDR1 is SQVTM and CDR2 ANQGSEA. V trimming: 3 bases; J trimming: 3 bases; junction bases outside the gene matches: 2. The CDR3 DNA reads TGCAGCGTTGACAAGCGGGAGGGCTACAATGAGCAGTTCTTC. Amino acid sequence: CSVDKREGYNEQFF.

V is TRBV5-1 and J is TRBJ2-7; D might be TRBD2 (7 bases). V lost 0 bases and J 2 bases, leaving 12 bases between the germline ends. In germline, CDR1 is SGHRS, CDR2 YFSETQ. The CDR3 runs 15 residues. The DNA of the CDR3 is TGCGCCAGCAGCTTGGTCAGGGGAGGGACCTACGAGCAGTACTTC. This encodes CASSLVRGGTYEQYF.

The J gene is TRBJ2-7, the V gene TRBV28, with 7 nucleotides matching TRBD1. CDR1 and CDR2 from the germline V gene are MDHEN and SYDVKM. The CDR3 has 14 residues. Germline trimming cut 7 bases from V and 0 bases from J; bases unmatched to any gene: 6. This chain's CDR3 is CASISGQSSYEQYF. In DNA, the CDR3 is TGTGCCAGCATATCGGGACAGAGCTCCTACGAGCAGTACTTC.

The chain links TRBV7-2 to TRBJ2-5; D perhaps matches TRBD2 (5 bases). The germline V and J ends were trimmed by 3 bases and 4 bases, with 18 bases remaining between them. Germline V gene sequence: CDR1 SGHTA, CDR2 FQGNSA. CDR3 size: 16 residues. CDR3 loop: CASSFSIGTAGETQYF. As DNA, the CDR3 is TGTGCCAGCAGCTTCTCGATTGGCACCGCGGGAGAGACCCAGTACTTC. Filled out from reference TRBV7-2 and TRBJ2-5, the complete variable domain reads GAGVSQSPSNKVTEKGKDVELRCDPISGHTALYWYRQSLGQGLEFLIYFQGNSAPDKSGLPSDRFSAERTGGSVSTLTIQRTQQEDSAVYLCASSFSIGTAGETQYFGPGTRLLVL.

The chain is built from TRBV25-1 and TRBJ2-7; 8 nucleotides line up with TRBD1. Germline assignment: CDR1 MGHDK and CDR2 SYGVNS. J was trimmed by 3 bases and V by 4 bases; bases with no gene match: 8. The CDR3 runs to 15 residues. This CDR3 is CASSAWTGPNYEQYF. The CDR3 bases are TGTGCCAGCAGTGCCTGGACAGGGCCTAACTACGAGCAGTACTTC.

The chain employs TRBV3-1 (or the pseudogene TRBV3-2) and TRBJ2-7, with 10 bases fitting TRBD2. Germline V gene lookup returns CDR1 LGHDT and CDR2 YNNKEL (reference sequence). The V gene end was trimmed by 1 base and the J gene end by 3 bases; junction bases not matched to a gene: 6. The CDR3 consists of 16 residues. Written as DNA, the CDR3 is TGTGCCAGCAGCCAAGGGGCTTTAGCGGGAGGCTACGAGCAGTACTTC. Protein product: CASSQGALAGGYEQYF.

J is TRBJ2-3 and V is TRBV4-2; the D is unclear. Germline V CDR1 and CDR2: LGHNA, YNFKEQ. The CDR3 is 14 residues long. V lost 0 bases and J 6 bases, leaving 10 bases between the germline ends. The CDR3 bases are TGTGCCAGCAGCCAAGATCTGCGAGATGATACGCAGTATTTT. The encoded protein is CASSQDLRDDTQYF.

A single count supports this clone. V is TRBV7-8 and J is TRBJ2-7, with D possibly matching TRBD1 (6 bases). The V end was cut by 1 base, the J end by 12 bases, with 16 bases between. The CDR3 is 13 residues long. CDR1 SGHVS and CDR2 FQNEAQ come from the germline V gene. The CDR3 DNA reads as TGTGCCAGCAGCTTAGACACACAGGGACCTGCGTACTTC. Protein product: CASSLDTQGPAYF.

The chain uses TRBV7-9 and TRBJ2-3, with 7 bases aligning to TRBD1. The length of the CDR3 is 19 residues. Germline V gives CDR1 SEHNR, CDR2 FQNEAQ (reference sequence). J gave up 0 bases and V 0 bases, and 12 bases lay outside the gene matches. CDR3 protein: CASSLALSRDSTSTDTQYF. The CDR3 bases are TGTGCCAGCAGCTTAGCGCTGTCCCGGGACAGCACTAGCACAGATACGCAGTATTTT.

This chain connects TRBV19 to TRBJ2-7; 10 positions agree with TRBD1. The V gene end was trimmed by 5 bases and the J gene end by 7 bases; junction bases not matched to a gene: 8. The germline V gene has CDR1 LNHDA and CDR2 SQIVND (reference sequence). The CDR3 has 14 amino acids. CDR3 residues: CASSPRTGGGEQYF. The DNA of the CDR3 is TGTGCCAGTAGTCCCCGGACAGGGGGAGGGGAGCAGTACTTC.

V is TRBV2 and J is TRBJ2-3; tentative D call: TRBD2 (5 bases). V gave up 0 bases and J gave up 6 bases, with 13 bases separating them. The V gene's germline CDR1 is SNHLY and CDR2 FYNNEI. The CDR3 has 15 residues. CDR3: CASSEAPRGRDTQYF. The CDR3 DNA reads TGTGCCAGCAGTGAAGCCCCTCGAGGGCGGGATACGCAGTATTTT.

The gene calls are TRBV28 and TRBJ1-5, with D uncertain. Per the germline V gene, CDR1 is MDHEN and CDR2 is SYDVKM. V lost 7 bases and J lost 3, with 25 bases in between. The CDR3 length is 18 residues. Here the CDR3 DNA reads TGTGCCAGCATCTCCCCCCCAAGGCAGGCACCCTTCAATCAGCCCCAGCATTTT. Protein sequence: CASISPPRQAPFNQPQHF.

This clone has just one count. The rearrangement joins TRBV28 to TRBJ2-7; 9 bases are a match to TRBD1. Germline-derived CDR1 and CDR2 are MDHEN and SYDVKM. The CDR3 is 15 amino acids. With 6 bases clipped from V and 6 bases from J, the junction kept 12 bases outside the gene matches. The CDR3 DNA follows: TGTGCCAGCAGCCCTCCGGGGGACAGGGTCGGCGAGCAGTACTTC. Amino acids: CASSPPGDRVGEQYF.

The CDR3, as DNA: TGTGCCAGCAGCCCCGGGGGGACTAGCGGCTTACAAGAGACCCAGTACTTC. Protein sequence: CASSPGGTSGLQETQYF. J is TRBJ2-5 and V is TRBV13; 11 nucleotides line up with TRBD2. The CDR3 runs to 17 residues. CDR1 and CDR2 from the germline V gene are PRHDT and FYEKMQ (reference sequence). The J segment lost 2 bases and the V segment lost 5 bases, leaving 10 bases of the junction unmatched.

This clone has a handful of counts. CDR3 residues: CASSQDIGTAKPYEQYF. CDR3 in DNA: TGCGCCAGCAGCCAAGATATTGGGACAGCGAAACCCTACGAGCAGTACTTC. The chain combines TRBV4-3 with TRBJ2-7; TRBD1 agrees at 7 bases. V shed 0 bases and J 2 bases; nucleotides not matched to a gene: 10. Germline V gene sequence: CDR1 LGHNA, CDR2 YSLEER. The length of the CDR3 is 17 residues.

The V call is TRBV5-1, the J call TRBJ2-3, with TRBD1 as a possible D gene (6 bases). Trimming removed 2 bases at V and 2 bases at J, with 24 bases between. CDR3 length: 19 amino acids. The V gene's germline CDR1 is SGHRS and CDR2 YFSETQ. DNA of the CDR3: TGCGCCAGCAGCTTTGGTAACCTCCTAAAAGGGGGTTACACAGATACGCAGTATTTT. Protein sequence: CASSFGNLLKGGYTDTQYF.